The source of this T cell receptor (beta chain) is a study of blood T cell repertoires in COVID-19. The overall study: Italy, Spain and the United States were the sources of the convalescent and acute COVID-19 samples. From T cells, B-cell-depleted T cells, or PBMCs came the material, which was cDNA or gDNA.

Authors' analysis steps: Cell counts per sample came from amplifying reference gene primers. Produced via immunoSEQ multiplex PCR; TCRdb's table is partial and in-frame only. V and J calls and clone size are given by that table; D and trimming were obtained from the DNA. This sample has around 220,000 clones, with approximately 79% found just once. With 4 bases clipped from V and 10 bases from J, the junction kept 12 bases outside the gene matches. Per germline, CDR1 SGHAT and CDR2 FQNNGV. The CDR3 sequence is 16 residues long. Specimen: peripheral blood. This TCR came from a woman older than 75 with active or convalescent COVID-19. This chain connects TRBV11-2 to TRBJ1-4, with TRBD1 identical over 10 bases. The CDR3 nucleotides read TGTGCCAGCAGCTCTCGGGACAGGGGTGTTGCTGGAAAACTGTTTTTT. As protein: CASSSRDRGVAGKLFF.